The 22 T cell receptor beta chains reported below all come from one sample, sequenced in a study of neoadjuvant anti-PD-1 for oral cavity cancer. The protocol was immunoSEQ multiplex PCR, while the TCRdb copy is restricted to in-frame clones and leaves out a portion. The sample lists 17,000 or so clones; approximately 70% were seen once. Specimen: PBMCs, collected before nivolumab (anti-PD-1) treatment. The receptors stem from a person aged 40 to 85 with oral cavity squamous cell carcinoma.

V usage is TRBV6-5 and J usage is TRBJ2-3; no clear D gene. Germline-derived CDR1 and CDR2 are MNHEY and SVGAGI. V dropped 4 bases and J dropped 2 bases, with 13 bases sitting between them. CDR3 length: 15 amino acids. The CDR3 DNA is TGTGCCAGCAGTTTCTCCGAGGCGGCCACAGATACGCAGTATTTT. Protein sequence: CASSFSEAATDTQYF.

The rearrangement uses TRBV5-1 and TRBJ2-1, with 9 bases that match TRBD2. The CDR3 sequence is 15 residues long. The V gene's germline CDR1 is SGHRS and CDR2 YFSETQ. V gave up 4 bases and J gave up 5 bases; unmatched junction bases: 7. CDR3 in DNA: TGCGCCAGCAGCGGGGGACTAGCAGTCGACAATGAGCAGTTCTTC. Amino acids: CASSGGLAVDNEQFF.

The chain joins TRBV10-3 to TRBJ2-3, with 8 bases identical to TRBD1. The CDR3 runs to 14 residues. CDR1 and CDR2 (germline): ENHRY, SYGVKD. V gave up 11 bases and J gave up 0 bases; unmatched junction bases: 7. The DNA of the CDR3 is TGTGCCTCAACAGGGGGAAGAAGCACAGATACGCAGTATTTT. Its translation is CASTGGRSTDTQYF.

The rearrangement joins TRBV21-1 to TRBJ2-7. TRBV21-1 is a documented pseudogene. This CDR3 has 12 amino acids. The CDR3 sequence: CANPPGPYEQYF. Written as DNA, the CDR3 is TGTGCCAACCCCCCCGGCCCCTACGAGCAGTACTTC.

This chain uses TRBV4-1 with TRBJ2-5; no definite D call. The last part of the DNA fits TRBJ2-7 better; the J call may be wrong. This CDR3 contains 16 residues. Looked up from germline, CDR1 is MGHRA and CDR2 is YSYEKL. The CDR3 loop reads CASSQGADSQGYEQYF. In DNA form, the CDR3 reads TGCGCCAGCAGCCAAGGGGCGGATAGTCAAGGCTACGAGCAGTACTTC.

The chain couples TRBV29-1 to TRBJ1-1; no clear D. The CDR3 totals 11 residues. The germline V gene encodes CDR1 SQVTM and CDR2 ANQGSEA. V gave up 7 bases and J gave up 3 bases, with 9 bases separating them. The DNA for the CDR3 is TGCAGCGCCGCCATGGACACTGAAGCTTTCTTT. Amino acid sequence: CSAAMDTEAFF.

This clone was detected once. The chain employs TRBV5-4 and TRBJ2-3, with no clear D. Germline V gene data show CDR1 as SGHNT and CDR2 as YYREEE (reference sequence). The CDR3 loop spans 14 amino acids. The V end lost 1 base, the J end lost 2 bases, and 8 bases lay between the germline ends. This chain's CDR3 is CASSLTSDTDTQYF. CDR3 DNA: TGTGCCAGCAGCTTGACATCCGACACAGATACGCAGTATTTT.

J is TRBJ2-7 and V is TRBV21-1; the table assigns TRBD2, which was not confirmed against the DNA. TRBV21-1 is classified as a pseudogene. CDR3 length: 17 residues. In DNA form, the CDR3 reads TGTGCCAGCAGCACCCAGCGGGAGGCACACCACTCCTACGAGCAGTACTTC. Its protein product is CASSTQREAHHSYEQYF.

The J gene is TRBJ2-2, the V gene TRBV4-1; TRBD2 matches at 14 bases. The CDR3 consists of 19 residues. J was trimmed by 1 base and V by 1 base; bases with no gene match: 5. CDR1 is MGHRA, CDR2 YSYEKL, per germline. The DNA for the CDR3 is TGCGCCAGCAGCCAAGGATTCGGGACTAGCGGGAGGAACACCGGGGAGCTGTTTTTT. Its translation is CASSQGFGTSGRNTGELFF.

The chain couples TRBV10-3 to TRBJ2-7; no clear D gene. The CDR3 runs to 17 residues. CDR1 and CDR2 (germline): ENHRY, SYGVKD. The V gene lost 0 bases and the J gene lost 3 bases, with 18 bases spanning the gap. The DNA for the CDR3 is TGTGCCATCAGTGAGTCTAGCCCGGTTTTTCTTATCTACGAGCAGTACTTC. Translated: CAISESSPVFLIYEQYF.

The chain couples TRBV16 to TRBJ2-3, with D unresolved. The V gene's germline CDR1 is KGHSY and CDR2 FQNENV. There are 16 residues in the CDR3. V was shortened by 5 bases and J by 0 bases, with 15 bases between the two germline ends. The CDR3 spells CASSETRSRSTDTQYF. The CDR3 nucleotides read TGTGCCAGCAGCGAAACGAGAAGCAGGAGCACAGATACGCAGTATTTT.

The DNA for the CDR3 is TGCGCCAGCAGCCAGGGACTAGCAGTCTACGAGCAGTACTTC. This encodes CASSQGLAVYEQYF. The V gene is TRBV5-1, the J gene TRBJ2-7; 9 bases map to TRBD2. J lost 3 bases, V lost 4 bases, and 5 bases had no gene match. This CDR3 comprises 14 residues. Germline CDR1 and CDR2: SGHRS and YFSETQ.

The CDR3: CASTQLAGGLPAGELFF. As DNA, the CDR3 is TGCGCCAGCACCCAACTAGCGGGAGGGCTCCCGGCCGGGGAGCTGTTTTTT. The chain links TRBV5-1 to TRBJ2-2, with 13 bases lining up with TRBD2. Germline V gene data show CDR1 as SGHRS and CDR2 as YFSETQ. This CDR3 contains 17 residues. The trim removed 6 bases at V and 6 bases at J, leaving 11 bases unmatched.

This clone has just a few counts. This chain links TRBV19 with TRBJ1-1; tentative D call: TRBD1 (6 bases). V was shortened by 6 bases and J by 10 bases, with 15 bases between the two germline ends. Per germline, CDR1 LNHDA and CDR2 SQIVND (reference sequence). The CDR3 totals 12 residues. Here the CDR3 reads CASRSESGAAFF. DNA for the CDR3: TGTGCCAGTAGGTCCGAATCAGGGGCAGCTTTCTTT. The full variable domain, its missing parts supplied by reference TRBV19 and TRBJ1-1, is DGGITQSPKYLFRKEGQNVTLSCEQNLNHDAMYWYRQDPGQGLRLIYYSQIVNDFQKGDIAEGYSVSREKKESFPLTVTSAQKNPTAFYLCASRSESGAAFFGQGTRLTVV.

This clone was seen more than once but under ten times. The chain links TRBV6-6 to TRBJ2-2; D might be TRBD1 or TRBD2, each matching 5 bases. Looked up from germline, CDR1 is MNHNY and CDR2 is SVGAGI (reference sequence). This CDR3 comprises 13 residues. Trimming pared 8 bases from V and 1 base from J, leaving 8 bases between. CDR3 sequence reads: CASEGRNTGELFF. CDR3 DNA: TGTGCCAGCGAGGGGCGGAACACCGGGGAGCTGTTTTTT.

DNA for the CDR3: TGTGCCAGCTCTATACAGGATTCTGGAAACACCATATATTTT. As protein: CASSIQDSGNTIYF. V usage is TRBV5-4 and J usage is TRBJ1-3, with D perhaps TRBD1 (5 bases). The CDR3 totals 14 residues. Germline lookup yields CDR1 SGHNT and CDR2 YYREEE (reference sequence). V lost 7 bases to trimming and J lost 1 base, with 12 bases between them.

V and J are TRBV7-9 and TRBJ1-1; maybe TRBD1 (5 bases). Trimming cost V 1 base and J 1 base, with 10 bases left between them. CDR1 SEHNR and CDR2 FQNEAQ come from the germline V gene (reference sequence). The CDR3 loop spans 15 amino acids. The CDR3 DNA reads TGTGCCAGCAGCTTAGGAGGGGTCAGGAACACTGAAGCTTTCTTT. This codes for CASSLGGVRNTEAFF.

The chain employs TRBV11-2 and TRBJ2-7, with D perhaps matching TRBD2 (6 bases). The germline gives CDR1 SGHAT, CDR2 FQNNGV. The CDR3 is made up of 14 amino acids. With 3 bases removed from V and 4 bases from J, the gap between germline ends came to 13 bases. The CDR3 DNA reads TGTGCCAGCAGCTTCGGTAGCGGTAATTACGAGCAGTACTTC. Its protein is CASSFGSGNYEQYF.

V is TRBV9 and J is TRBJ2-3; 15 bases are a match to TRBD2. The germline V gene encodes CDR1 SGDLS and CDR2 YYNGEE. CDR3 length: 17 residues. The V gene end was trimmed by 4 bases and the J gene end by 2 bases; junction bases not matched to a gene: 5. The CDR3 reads CASSPGTSGRNTDTQYF. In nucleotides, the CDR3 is TGTGCCAGCAGCCCAGGGACTAGCGGGAGGAACACAGATACGCAGTATTTT.

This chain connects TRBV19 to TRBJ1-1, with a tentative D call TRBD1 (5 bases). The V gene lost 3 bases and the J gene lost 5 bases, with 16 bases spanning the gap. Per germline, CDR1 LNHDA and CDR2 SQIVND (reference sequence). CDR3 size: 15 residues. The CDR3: CASSIGGYGGTEAFF. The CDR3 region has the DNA TGTGCCAGTAGTATCGGAGGGTATGGGGGAACTGAAGCTTTCTTT.

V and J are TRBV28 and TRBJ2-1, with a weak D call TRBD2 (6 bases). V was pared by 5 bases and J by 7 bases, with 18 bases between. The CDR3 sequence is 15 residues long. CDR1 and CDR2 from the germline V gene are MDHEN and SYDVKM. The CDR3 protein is CASSKTQSGSNEQFF. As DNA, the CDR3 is TGTGCCAGCAGTAAGACCCAAAGCGGGTCGAATGAGCAGTTCTTC. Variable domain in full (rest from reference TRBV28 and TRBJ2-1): DVKVTQSSRYLVKRTGEKVFLECVQDMDHENMFWYRQDPGLGLRLIYFSYDVKMKEKGDIPEGYSVSREKKERFSLILESASTNQTSMYLCASSKTQSGSNEQFFGPGTRLTVL.

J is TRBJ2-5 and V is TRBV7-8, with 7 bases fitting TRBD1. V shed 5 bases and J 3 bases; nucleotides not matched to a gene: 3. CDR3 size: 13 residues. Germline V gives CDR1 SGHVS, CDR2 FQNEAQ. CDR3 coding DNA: TGTGCCAGCAGCAGGGGGCGTAAAGAGACCCAGTACTTC. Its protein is CASSRGRKETQYF.